These 3 T cell receptor beta chains were sequenced from one sample in a study of cytomegalovirus exposure and HLA in healthy donors. The PCR had 60 Vbeta and 13 Jbeta primers. TCRdb keeps only in-frame clones here, not all; method: immunoSEQ multiplex PCR. The profile shows about 120,000 clones, around 70% of them singletons. The material sequenced was PBMCs. These receptors originate from a woman younger than 35 in good health and CMV-seronegative.

Notes on this clone: Other DNA sequences within the sample encode an identical CDR3. The chain recombines TRBV6-1 with TRBJ1-2, with a weak D call TRBD1 (6 bases). The CDR3 is 14 residues long. Germline CDR1 MNHNS, CDR2 SASEGT. V was cut by 1 base and J by 2 bases, with 8 bases left in between. For the CDR3, the DNA is TGTGCCAGCAGTGAAGGGACAGCAAACTATGGCTACACCTTC. Translated: CASSEGTANYGYTF.

V and J are TRBV5-1 and TRBJ1-1; D is unclear. The CDR3 contains 13 residues. Germline CDR1 and CDR2: SGHRS and YFSETQ. Trimming stripped 6 bases from V and 11 bases from J, with 20 bases between. The CDR3: CASTMDGLNQAFF. The CDR3 nucleotides are TGCGCCAGCACAATGGACGGACTGAATCAGGCTTTCTTT.

The chain couples TRBV7-6 to TRBJ2-7, with D uncertain. V was clipped by 4 bases and J by 2 bases, with 12 bases between them. The CDR3 is 14 amino acids. Germline loops: CDR1 SGHVS, CDR2 FNYEAQ. The CDR3 protein is CASSSLIGAYEQYF. Here the CDR3 DNA reads TGTGCCAGCAGCTCTCTTATAGGAGCCTACGAGCAGTACTTC.